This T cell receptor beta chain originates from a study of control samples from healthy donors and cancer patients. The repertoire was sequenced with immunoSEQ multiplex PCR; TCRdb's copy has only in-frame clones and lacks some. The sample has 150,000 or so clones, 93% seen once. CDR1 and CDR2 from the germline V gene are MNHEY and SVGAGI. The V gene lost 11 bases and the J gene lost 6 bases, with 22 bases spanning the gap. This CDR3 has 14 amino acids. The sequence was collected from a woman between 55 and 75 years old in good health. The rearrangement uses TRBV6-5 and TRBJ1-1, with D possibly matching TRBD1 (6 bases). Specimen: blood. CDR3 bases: TGTGCCGCTACGGGGGCGGTCCTGAGCGCTGAAGCTTTCTTT. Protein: CAATGAVLSAEAFF.